The following is a T cell receptor (beta chain) sequence with its context. The antigen remains undetermined. The data originate from a study of vaccination effects on CD4 cells after COVID-19. Overall study context: Before sequencing, viral peptide pools were used by the ViraFEST assay to expand antigen-specific CD4+ T cells. Study-level findings and limits: Clones that were induced by infection or by vaccine showed marked contraction late after vaccination. Small numbers of convalescent patients limited the study. It also lacked early post-infection timepoints.

Having been cultured for less than 12 days, the cells underwent CD4+ T cell isolation. In the cultures, half the medium was exchanged for IL-2 medium on days 3 and 7. TCRdb's copy holds only in-frame clones and misses some; the assay was immunoSEQ multiplex PCR. The sample carries 30,000 to 40,000 clones, more than 75% recorded once. V was trimmed by 1 base and J by 6 bases, leaving 6 bases between them. This CDR3 is built from 12 residues. The chain is built from TRBV12-3 or TRBV12-4 and TRBJ1-1; D not certain. This clonotype was obtained from a human donor who received a COVID-19 vaccine. This specimen was CD4+ T cells from PBMCs cultured without peptide, taken before COVID-19 vaccination. In DNA form, the CDR3 reads TGTGCCAGCAGTTTAGGAGGGTCTGAAGCTTTCTTT. Its translation: CASSLGGSEAFF.